This T cell receptor (beta chain) was sequenced for a study of T cells after yellow fever vaccination. Study context: SMART-Seq v4 Ultra Low Input served to prepare low-cell-number fractions.

Comments on this clonotype: Its target is unknown.

The V gene lost 7 bases and the J gene lost 0 bases, with 13 bases spanning the gap. The CDR3 spans 14 residues. From germline, CDR1 is DFQATT and CDR2 SNEGSKA (reference sequence). Study outcomes and limitations: Peaking faster, on day 5 versus 15, the secondary response was nonetheless weaker.

Template switching by 5'RACE produced TCR cDNA, adding a universal primer site and UMIs. TCRdb independently ran MiXCR on the 5' RACE reads; one entry per CDR3 protein. The data contain around 500,000 distinct CDR3 sequences, about a fifth of them singletons. This specimen consisted of PBMCs, obtained 20 to 25 days after the first yellow fever vaccination. The origin of this receptor is a man between 18 and 29 years old who received the YFV17D yellow fever vaccine. The genes are TRBV20-1 and TRBJ2-4; D unclear. The CDR3 DNA reads as TGCAGTGTCAGCTCCGTACTAGCCAAAAACATTCAGTACTTC. This translates into CSVSSVLAKNIQYF.